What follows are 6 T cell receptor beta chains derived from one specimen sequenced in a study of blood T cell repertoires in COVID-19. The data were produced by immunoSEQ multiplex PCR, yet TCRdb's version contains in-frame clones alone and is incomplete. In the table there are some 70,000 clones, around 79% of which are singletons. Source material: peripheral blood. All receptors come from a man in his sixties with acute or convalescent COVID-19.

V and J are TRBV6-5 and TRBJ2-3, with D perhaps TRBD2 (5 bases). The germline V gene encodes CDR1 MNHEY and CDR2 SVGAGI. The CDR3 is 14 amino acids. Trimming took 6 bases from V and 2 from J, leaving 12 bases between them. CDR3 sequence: CASRASGLTDTQYF. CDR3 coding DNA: TGTGCCAGCAGGGCCTCCGGACTCACAGATACGCAGTATTTT.

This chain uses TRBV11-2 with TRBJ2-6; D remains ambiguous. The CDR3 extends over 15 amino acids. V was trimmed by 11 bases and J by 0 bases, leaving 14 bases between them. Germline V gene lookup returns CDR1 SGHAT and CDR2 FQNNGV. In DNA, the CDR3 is TGTGCCGCCGCGCAGGAAAGCTCTGGGGCCAACGTCCTGACTTTC. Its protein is CAAAQESSGANVLTF.

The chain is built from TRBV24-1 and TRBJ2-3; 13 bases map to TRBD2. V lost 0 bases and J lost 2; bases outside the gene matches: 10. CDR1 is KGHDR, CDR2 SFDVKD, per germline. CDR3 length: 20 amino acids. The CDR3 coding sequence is TGTGCCACCAGTGATTTGCCGAGGGGGACTAGCGGGGCCTACACAGATACGCAGTATTTT. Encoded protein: CATSDLPRGTSGAYTDTQYF.

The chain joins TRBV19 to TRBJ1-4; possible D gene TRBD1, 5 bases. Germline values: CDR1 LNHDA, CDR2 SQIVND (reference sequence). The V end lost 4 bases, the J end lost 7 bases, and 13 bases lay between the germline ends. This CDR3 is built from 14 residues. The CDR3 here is CASSSRVWSEKLFF. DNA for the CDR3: TGTGCCAGTAGTAGCAGGGTATGGAGTGAAAAACTGTTTTTT.

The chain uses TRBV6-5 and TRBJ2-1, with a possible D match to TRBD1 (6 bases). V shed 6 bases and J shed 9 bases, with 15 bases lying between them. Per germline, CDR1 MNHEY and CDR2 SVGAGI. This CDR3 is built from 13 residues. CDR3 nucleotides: TGTGCCAGCAGGCACAGGGCAGGAGGTGAGCAGTTCTTC. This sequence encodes CASRHRAGGEQFF.

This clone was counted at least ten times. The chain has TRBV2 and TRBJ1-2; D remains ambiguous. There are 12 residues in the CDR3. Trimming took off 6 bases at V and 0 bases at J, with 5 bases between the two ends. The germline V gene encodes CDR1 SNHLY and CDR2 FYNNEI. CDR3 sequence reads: CASRIANYGYTF. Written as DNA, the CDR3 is TGTGCCAGCAGGATAGCTAACTATGGCTACACCTTC.